These 21 T cell receptor beta chains were sequenced from one sample in a study of blood T cell repertoires in COVID-19 (dated by TCRdb to 2018 to 2021). The library was obtained by the immunoSEQ multiplex PCR assay. The source is immuneACCESS, and TCRdb retained only in-frame sequences with V and J called. Part of the clones is not carried over; for the studies checked, unresolved V genes explain less than half of this, and the remainder is unexplained. The sample data list some 70,000 clones, and roughly 80% of these were observed just once. The ten largest clones take up about 5% of the sample. Sequenced sample: peripheral blood. All receptors come from a woman in her sixties or seventies with acute or convalescent COVID-19.

The rearrangement joins TRBV5-1 to TRBJ2-3; 8 nucleotides align to TRBD2. Germline trimming cut 1 base from V and 3 bases from J; bases unmatched to any gene: 1. CDR3 length: 14 amino acids. Germline CDR1 is SGHRS and CDR2 is YFSETQ. The CDR3 sequence is CASSLLAGTDTQYF. The CDR3 nucleotides are TGCGCCAGCAGCTTGTTAGCGGGGACAGATACGCAGTATTTT.

The CDR3 reads CAISEGTGRRAFF. The CDR3 coding sequence is TGTGCCATCAGTGAGGGGACAGGACGAAGGGCTTTCTTT. The rearrangement links TRBV10-3 to TRBJ1-1; TRBD1 agrees at 8 bases. CDR1 is ENHRY and CDR2 is SYGVKD in the germline V gene. Trimming removed 2 bases from V and 11 bases from J; junction bases left unmatched: 7. This CDR3 is 13 amino acids long.

The chain employs TRBV6-4 and TRBJ2-2, with 9 bases matching TRBD1. The ends lost 6 bases at V and 3 bases at J; junction bases unmatched: 5. This CDR3 has 15 residues. From germline, CDR1 is MRHNA and CDR2 SNTAGT. CDR3 nucleotide sequence: TGTGCCAGCAGCCAGGGACAGGGTTACACCGGGGAGCTGTTTTTT. Translating gives CASSQGQGYTGELFF.

The chain recombines TRBV24-1 with TRBJ2-3; TRBD2 is a possible D gene (6 bases). Germline assignment: CDR1 KGHDR and CDR2 SFDVKD. V gave up 4 bases and J gave up 4 bases, with 14 bases separating them. The CDR3 is made up of 15 amino acids. The CDR3 is CATSDPNAGPDTQYF. CDR3 nucleotide sequence: TGTGCCACCAGTGACCCCAACGCGGGACCAGATACGCAGTATTTT.

The chain joins TRBV5-1 to TRBJ1-3; perhaps TRBD1 as D (6 bases). The ends were cut back, 6 bases at V and 0 bases at J, with 16 bases in the middle. This CDR3 region has 16 residues. CDR1 is SGHRS and CDR2 is YFSETQ in the germline V gene. The CDR3 DNA reads as TGCGCCAGCAATTTGGGACAAGGATTCTCTGGAAACACCATATATTTT. Protein product: CASNLGQGFSGNTIYF.

This chain connects TRBV10-3 to TRBJ1-1, with D hard to call. This CDR3 spans 14 amino acids. V was trimmed by 5 bases and J by 3 bases, leaving 13 bases between them. Looked up from germline, CDR1 is ENHRY and CDR2 is SYGVKD. The chain's CDR3 is CAISRIGSDTEAFF. The CDR3 DNA follows: TGTGCCATCAGTCGGATCGGGTCGGACACTGAAGCTTTCTTT.

V and J are TRBV5-1 and TRBJ1-4; D not certain. Trimming took 4 bases from V and 5 from J, leaving 9 bases between them. CDR3 length equals 13 residues. The germline V gene has CDR1 SGHRS and CDR2 YFSETQ. In nucleotides, the CDR3 is TGCGCCAGCAGCCCGGGAGGGAATGAAAAACTGTTTTTT. It yields the protein CASSPGGNEKLFF.

The chain has TRBV30 and TRBJ1-4; 9 nucleotides agree with TRBD1. The J segment lost 4 bases and the V segment lost 0 bases, leaving 6 bases of the junction unmatched. Looked up from germline, CDR1 is GTSNPN and CDR2 is SVGIG (reference sequence). The CDR3 totals 16 residues. The CDR3 is CAWSVDRGAGNEKLFF. The CDR3, as DNA: TGTGCCTGGAGTGTGGACAGGGGTGCCGGTAATGAAAAACTGTTTTTT.

With regard to this clone: Other DNA sequences of this sample code for an identical CDR3. The rearrangement links TRBV2 to TRBJ1-1; D is uncertain. The length of the CDR3 is 12 residues. V was pared by 7 bases and J by 3 bases, with 9 bases between. The V gene's germline CDR1 is SNHLY and CDR2 FYNNEI. The CDR3 region has the DNA TGTGCCAGCACCGGGTCAGACACTGAAGCTTTCTTT. Protein: CASTGSDTEAFF.

This clone was seen a few times. The chain couples TRBV3-1 (or the pseudogene TRBV3-2) to TRBJ2-7, with 9 nucleotides matching TRBD1. The germline V gene encodes CDR1 LGHDT and CDR2 YNNKEL (reference sequence). CDR3 size: 16 residues. V dropped 4 bases and J dropped 5; count of bases not matched to a gene: 12. The CDR3 bases are TGTGCCAGCAGCCCCAATCCGGGACAGGGTGTTCACGAGCAGTACTTC. Its protein product is CASSPNPGQGVHEQYF.

This chain joins TRBV9 and TRBJ1-1; TRBD1 might be the D (5 bases). The CDR3 is made up of 14 amino acids. Per the germline V gene, CDR1 is SGDLS and CDR2 is YYNGEE. The V end lost 0 bases, the J end lost 5 bases, and 11 bases lay between the germline ends. The CDR3 DNA is TGTGCCAGCAGCGTAGGGGTCCACAGGACTGAAGCTTTCTTT. Translating gives CASSVGVHRTEAFF. The full variable domain, in which reference TRBV9 and TRBJ1-1 provide the parts outside the CDR3, is DSGVTQTPKHLITATGQRVTLRCSPRSGDLSVYWYQQSLDQGLQFLIQYYNGEERAKGNILERFSAQQFPDLHSELNLSSLELGDSALYFCASSVGVHRTEAFFGQGTRLTVV.

V is TRBV6-6 and J is TRBJ1-4; tentative D call: TRBD1 (5 bases). The CDR3 totals 15 residues. Germline V CDR1 and CDR2: MNHNY, SVGAGI (reference sequence). The ends were cut back, 4 bases at V and 5 bases at J, with 14 bases in the middle. The CDR3 is CASSWPQGGNEKLFF. For the CDR3, the DNA is TGTGCCAGCAGTTGGCCCCAGGGTGGGAATGAAAAACTGTTTTTT.

The chain couples TRBV27 to TRBJ1-2; D is uncertain. The length of the CDR3 is 13 residues. Germline loops: CDR1 MNHEY, CDR2 SMNVEV (reference sequence). V was trimmed by 5 bases and J by 1 base, leaving 8 bases between them. The DNA of the CDR3 is TGTGCCAGCAGTCCGGAGGGTAACTATGGCTACACCTTC. This codes for CASSPEGNYGYTF.

V is TRBV27 and J is TRBJ2-7; the match to TRBD1 covers 10 bases. The CDR3 consists of 14 residues. CDR1 is MNHEY and CDR2 is SMNVEV in the germline V gene (reference sequence). The V and J ends lost 4 bases and 4 bases, in that order; junction bases with no gene match: 4. CDR3 amino acids: CASSWGQGPYEQYF. Here the CDR3 DNA reads TGTGCCAGCAGTTGGGGACAGGGGCCGTACGAGCAGTACTTC.

The chain couples TRBV5-1 to TRBJ2-3; 10 bases fit TRBD1. The CDR3 is made up of 16 amino acids. The J segment lost 5 bases and the V segment lost 3 bases, leaving 9 bases of the junction unmatched. CDR1 SGHRS and CDR2 YFSETQ come from the germline V gene. The CDR3 is CASSSGTGVAGDTQYF. The CDR3 DNA reads TGCGCCAGCAGCTCCGGGACAGGGGTCGCGGGAGATACGCAGTATTTT.

The rearrangement joins TRBV30 to TRBJ1-3, with D possibly TRBD1 on 5 matching bases. V was clipped by 2 bases and J by 2 bases, with 13 bases between them. CDR1 is GTSNPN and CDR2 is SVGIG in the germline V gene (reference sequence). The CDR3 has 15 residues. The CDR3, as DNA: TGTGCCTGGAGTCTGAGGGGAGGCGCTGGAAACACCATATATTTT. Its protein is CAWSLRGGAGNTIYF.

This clone was observed a handful of times. This rearrangement joins TRBV7-9 to TRBJ1-2; weak D call: TRBD1 (5 bases). The germline gives CDR1 SEHNR, CDR2 FQNEAQ (reference sequence). V was clipped by 5 bases and J by 3 bases, with 13 bases between them. The CDR3 consists of 14 residues. The CDR3 coding sequence is TGTGCCAGCAGCGAGACGACGACAGACTATGGCTACACCTTC. It specifies CASSETTTDYGYTF.

This clone has a single count. The rearrangement links TRBV2 to TRBJ2-1; 12 bases match TRBD2. Trimming took 8 bases from V and 4 from J; bases not matched to a gene: 12. Germline CDR1 SNHLY, CDR2 FYNNEI. The CDR3 runs 17 residues. CDR3 in DNA: TGTGCCAGCTCGCGACCTACAGGACTAGCGGGATACAATGAGCAGTTCTTC. It codes for CASSRPTGLAGYNEQFF.

The chain is built from TRBV5-1 and TRBJ2-2; 8 nucleotides align to TRBD2. The CDR3 is 15 residues long. Trimming at V came to 9 bases and at J to 2 bases, leaving 9 bases not matched to a gene. Germline CDR1 reads SGHRS; CDR2 reads YFSETQ. The CDR3 reads CATKPTSENTGELFF. CDR3 DNA: TGCGCCACTAAACCGACTAGCGAAAACACCGGGGAGCTGTTTTTT.

This chain uses TRBV5-1 with TRBJ1-1, with 7 positions matching TRBD1. The CDR3 runs 15 residues. Losses at the gene ends were 4 bases for V and 1 base for J; bases not matched to a gene: 7. CDR1 SGHRS and CDR2 YFSETQ come from the germline V gene. This chain's CDR3 is CASSGGQNQNTEAFF. The DNA of the CDR3 is TGCGCCAGCAGCGGGGGACAGAACCAGAACACTGAAGCTTTCTTT.

This rearrangement joins TRBV10-3 to TRBJ2-7; 11 bases map to TRBD2. J gave up 2 bases and V 9 bases, and 6 bases lay outside the gene matches. There are 14 residues in the CDR3. Germline CDR1 and CDR2: ENHRY and SYGVKD. CDR3 bases: TGTGCCATTTATAGCGGGGGGGCCCCCTACGAGCAGTACTTC. It yields the protein CAIYSGGAPYEQYF.